These T cell receptor beta chains were read from a single sample in a study of OX40 agonist ivuxolimab in advanced cancers. Generated by immunoSEQ multiplex PCR, the TCRdb table keeps only in-frame clones and is missing some. The table lists 20,000 or so clones, 74% of them singletons. This specimen consisted of CD4+ or CD8+ T cells sorted from blood, obtained in a trial of the OX40 agonist ivuxolimab. The source of these receptors is an adult with an advanced solid tumor such as melanoma, head and neck, liver or kidney cancer. CDR3s include the opening cysteine and the closing phenylalanine or tryptophan. The D gene is left open where the match is weak. Clone size, where shown, is once, few, many, or a class for clones that have expanded.

J gene,V gene,clone size,D gene,CDR3 protein
TRBJ2-2,TRBV2,-,-,CASSEASIGTTTGELFF
TRBJ1-6,TRBV7-9,-,TRBD1,CASSFGTGKSPLHF
TRBJ1-5,TRBV11-2,-,-,CASSLTEGGNQPQHF
TRBJ2-1,TRBV9,-,-,CASSATGLTYNEQFF
TRBJ2-7,TRBV5-5,-,TRBD2,CASSSPREGNEQYF
TRBJ1-2,TRBV28,-,-,CASSLWGSYGYTF
TRBJ1-3,TRBV7-7,once,-,CASSLGAGPSSGNTIYF
TRBJ1-2,TRBV5-6,-,TRBD1,CASSLTGDRTLYGYTF
TRBJ2-7,TRBV6-1,-,-,CASSEGPRLYEQYF
TRBJ2-3,TRBV6-5,few,-,CASTPAGTDTQYF
TRBJ1-2,TRBV6-5,-,-,CASSYSADTYGYTF
TRBJ2-7,TRBV28,-,-,CASSLWGAIPSYEQYF
TRBJ2-3,TRBV9,medium-sized,TRBD2,CASSVAGGTTDTQYF
TRBJ2-7,TRBV5-1,-,-,CASSSYGLLSGGEQYF
TRBJ2-3,TRBV7-9,-,-,CASSPPGASTDTQYF
TRBJ2-2,TRBV15,-,-,CATSTDPNTGELFF
TRBJ2-7,TRBV7-9,-,TRBD2,CASRPGLAGSYEQYF
TRBJ1-1,TRBV28,-,-,CASSSHLNTEAFF
TRBJ2-3,TRBV27,-,-,CASSLSVFTDTQYF
TRBJ2-3,TRBV7-2,few,TRBD2,CASSPGLAGGYSTDTQYF